One and the same sample provided the 32 T cell receptor beta chains below, sequenced in a study of blood T cell repertoires in COVID-19. Assay used: immunoSEQ multiplex PCR; TCRdb lists only in-frame clones, some missing. The table lists 320,000 or so clones, under 90% of them singletons. The specimen was PBMCs or T cells enriched from blood (not recorded which). Every receptor here comes from a man in his sixties who had recovered from COVID-19.

CDR3 in amino acids: CATSANRENTEAFF. CDR3 coding DNA: TGTGCCACCAGTGCTAACAGGGAGAACACTGAAGCTTTCTTT. The chain links TRBV24-1 to TRBJ1-1; D perhaps matches TRBD1 (6 bases). The CDR3 is 14 amino acids. Trimming took off 5 bases at V and 1 base at J, with 10 bases between the two ends. Germline CDR1 KGHDR, CDR2 SFDVKD.

The rearrangement links TRBV30 to TRBJ1-2; D gene unclear. In germline, CDR1 is GTSNPN, CDR2 SVGIG (reference sequence). V was clipped by 7 bases and J by 8 bases, with 20 bases between them. CDR3 length: 13 residues. The chain's CDR3 is CASILGRLGGYTF. CDR3 nucleotide sequence: TGTGCCTCAATTCTGGGGAGGTTAGGGGGCTACACCTTC.

This chain connects TRBV4-2 to TRBJ2-6; unclear D gene. From germline, CDR1 is LGHNA and CDR2 YNFKEQ. This CDR3 contains 16 residues. Trimming stripped 1 base from V and 0 bases from J, with 7 bases between. The DNA for the CDR3 is TGTGCCAGCAGCCAAGTCGAGTTCTCTGGGGCCAACGTCCTGACTTTC. This encodes CASSQVEFSGANVLTF.

CDR3 coding DNA: TGTGCCAGCACCCTGGGGGGGGCTGCAAAGACCCAGTACTTC. It codes for CASTLGGAAKTQYF. This chain links TRBV7-2 with TRBJ2-5; D possibly corresponds to TRBD2 (7 bases). The CDR3 sequence is 14 residues long. Germline lookup yields CDR1 SGHTA and CDR2 FQGNSA. V lost 7 bases and J lost 6, with 18 bases in between.

The chain carries TRBV11-1 and TRBJ2-7; 7 bases fit TRBD2. This CDR3 region has 14 residues. J was trimmed by 2 bases and V by 8 bases; bases with no gene match: 9. The germline gives CDR1 SGHAT, CDR2 FQDESV (reference sequence). This CDR3 reads CASSPAGEAYEQYF. DNA of the CDR3: TGTGCCAGCTCTCCGGCGGGAGAGGCCTACGAGCAGTACTTC.

The rearrangement links TRBV19 to TRBJ2-1; tentatively, D is TRBD1 (5 bases). CDR1 is LNHDA and CDR2 is SQIVND in the germline V gene (reference sequence). CDR3 length: 16 amino acids. The germline V and J ends were trimmed by 5 bases and 2 bases, with 16 bases remaining between them. In DNA form, the CDR3 reads TGTGCCAGTAGTGCAGGACAAGCGATAACCTACAATGAGCAGTTCTTC. Its protein is CASSAGQAITYNEQFF.

This sequence joins TRBV6-4 and TRBJ2-7; TRBD2 matches at 11 bases. Losses at the gene ends were 3 bases for V and 2 bases for J; bases not matched to a gene: 3. The CDR3 extends over 15 amino acids. Germline V gene data show CDR1 as MRHNA and CDR2 as SNTAGT. The CDR3 here is CASSEYSGRAYEQYF. For the CDR3, the DNA is TGTGCCAGCAGTGAGTATAGCGGGAGGGCCTACGAGCAGTACTTC.

This chain joins TRBV24-1 and TRBJ2-7, with 8 bases matching TRBD1. The V gene end was trimmed by 3 bases and the J gene end by 5 bases; junction bases not matched to a gene: 5. CDR3 size: 14 residues. The V gene's germline CDR1 is KGHDR and CDR2 SFDVKD. CDR3 in amino acids: CATSDARTGNEQYF. The CDR3 DNA is TGTGCCACCAGTGATGCCCGGACAGGGAACGAGCAGTACTTC.

V usage is TRBV7-2 and J usage is TRBJ2-7; 8 nucleotides line up with TRBD1. The CDR3 has 14 residues. The germline V gene encodes CDR1 SGHTA and CDR2 FQGNSA. V trimming: 5 bases; J trimming: 2 bases; junction bases outside the gene matches: 5. The DNA for the CDR3 is TGTGCCAGCAGCCCTAGGGGACAGGCCTACGAGCAGTACTTC. This sequence encodes CASSPRGQAYEQYF.

A single count supports this clone. V and J are TRBV7-2 and TRBJ2-7, with 9 bases that match TRBD1. Germline V gene lookup returns CDR1 SGHTA and CDR2 FQGNSA. The CDR3 consists of 14 residues. The ends lost 3 bases at V and 10 bases at J; junction bases unmatched: 10. The CDR3 DNA sequence: TGTGCCAGCAGCTTCAGCCGCGCTACAGGGGGCCAGTACTTC. Protein product: CASSFSRATGGQYF.

This clone was seen only a few times. The J gene is TRBJ2-7, the V gene TRBV30; D gene ambiguous. CDR1 is GTSNPN and CDR2 is SVGIG in the germline V gene (reference sequence). The CDR3 covers 12 residues. Trimming stripped 3 bases from V and 2 bases from J, with 8 bases between. This CDR3 is CAWSPVAYEQYF. CDR3 DNA sequence: TGTGCCTGGAGCCCCGTAGCCTACGAGCAGTACTTC.

The chain recombines TRBV4-2 with TRBJ1-6; maybe TRBD1 (5 bases). Trimming took off 0 bases at V and 6 bases at J, with 9 bases between the two ends. CDR1 and CDR2 from the germline V gene are LGHNA and YNFKEQ. This CDR3 region has 15 residues. The CDR3 reads CASSQDRGSNSPLHF. Written as DNA, the CDR3 is TGTGCCAGCAGCCAAGATCGGGGGTCTAATTCACCCCTCCACTTT.

The chain carries TRBV28 and TRBJ1-2; 10 positions match TRBD1. The CDR3 extends over 17 amino acids. Germline CDR1 MDHEN, CDR2 SYDVKM. Trimming removed 2 bases from V and 2 bases from J; junction bases left unmatched: 8. Here the CDR3 DNA reads TGTGCCAGCAGTTTACCCTACCTGACAGGGGGCAACTATGGCTACACCTTC. Protein: CASSLPYLTGGNYGYTF.

V gene TRBV28 combines with J gene TRBJ2-5, with TRBD1 matching 12 bases. The CDR3 loop spans 15 amino acids. CDR1 MDHEN and CDR2 SYDVKM come from the germline V gene. Trimming at V came to 5 bases and at J to 5 bases, leaving 6 bases not matched to a gene. This CDR3 is CASSTRDRGLETQYF. CDR3 DNA: TGTGCCAGCAGTACAAGGGACAGGGGGCTGGAGACCCAGTACTTC.

The rearrangement joins TRBV10-1 to TRBJ2-1, with D perhaps TRBD1 (6 bases). This CDR3 is built from 16 residues. V lost 4 bases, J lost 0 bases, and 13 bases lay in between. Germline assignment: CDR1 WNHNN and CDR2 SYGVQD (reference sequence). The CDR3 protein is CASSAGWGLSYNEQFF. The CDR3 DNA reads as TGCGCCAGCAGTGCGGGTTGGGGGCTCTCCTACAATGAGCAGTTCTTC.

The CDR3 region is CASTGGQLNTEAFF. The CDR3 DNA sequence: TGTGCCAGCACCGGGGGACAGCTGAACACTGAAGCTTTCTTT. This rearrangement joins TRBV6-5 to TRBJ1-1, with 7 bases matching TRBD1. The CDR3 extends over 14 amino acids. CDR1 is MNHEY, CDR2 SVGAGI, per germline. The V and J ends lost 7 bases and 0 bases, in that order; junction bases with no gene match: 5.

The V call is TRBV9, the J call TRBJ2-5; possibly TRBD2 for D (8 bases). The CDR3 is 16 amino acids. Deletions cut 4 bases from V and 0 bases from J, with 16 bases between. CDR1 and CDR2 (germline): SGDLS, YYNGEE. CDR3 sequence reads: CASSKGASGYQETQYF. The CDR3 region has the DNA TGTGCCAGCAGCAAGGGGGCTAGCGGGTACCAAGAGACCCAGTACTTC.

The chain links TRBV27 to TRBJ2-3; TRBD2 matches at 10 bases. The CDR3 runs 18 residues. Germline values: CDR1 MNHEY, CDR2 SMNVEV (reference sequence). Unmatched junction bases numbered 12, after V lost 2 bases and J lost 4 bases. The chain's CDR3 is CASSLGTGAGGRADTQYF. Here the CDR3 DNA reads TGTGCCAGCAGTTTAGGGACGGGAGCGGGAGGGCGCGCAGATACGCAGTATTTT.

The chain employs TRBV5-4 and TRBJ1-6; unclear D gene. V was cut by 3 bases and J by 4 bases, with 11 bases left in between. Looked up from germline, CDR1 is SGHNT and CDR2 is YYREEE (reference sequence). CDR3 size: 15 residues. The CDR3 nucleotides are TGTGCCAGCAGCTCGGAGACCGGTTATAATTCACCCCTCCACTTT. This translates into CASSSETGYNSPLHF.

The CDR3 DNA is TGTGCCAGTGGGAAATCCGGGACAGGGGGCACCGGGGAGCTGTTTTTT. Translating it yields CASGKSGTGGTGELFF. This chain uses TRBV9 with TRBJ2-2; TRBD1 agrees at 11 bases. Germline V gene sequence: CDR1 SGDLS, CDR2 YYNGEE. Trimming removed 8 bases from V and 4 bases from J; junction bases left unmatched: 10. This CDR3 region has 16 residues.

The chain has TRBV24-1 and TRBJ2-5, with no clear D. Germline lookup yields CDR1 KGHDR and CDR2 SFDVKD. The V and J ends lost 4 bases and 2 bases respectively, with 10 bases between them. This CDR3 is built from 14 residues. The CDR3 here is CATSEAPGQETQYF. The CDR3 coding sequence is TGTGCCACCAGTGAAGCCCCCGGTCAAGAGACCCAGTACTTC.

The rearrangement links TRBV27 to TRBJ1-6; no definite D call. This CDR3 contains 16 residues. CDR1 and CDR2 from the germline V gene are MNHEY and SMNVEV (reference sequence). Deletions cut 1 base from V and 5 bases from J, with 12 bases between. CDR3 sequence reads: CASSLLWNGNNSPLHF. CDR3 sequence (DNA): TGTGCCAGCAGTTTATTGTGGAACGGGAATAATTCACCCCTCCACTTT.

V usage is TRBV2 and J usage is TRBJ1-5; D ambiguous. Trimming removed 3 bases at V and 4 bases at J, with 10 bases between. CDR1 SNHLY and CDR2 FYNNEI come from the germline V gene. This CDR3 spans 14 amino acids. CDR3 in DNA: TGTGCCAGCAGTGACGTGCAGTTAAATCAGCCCCAGCATTTT. Amino acids: CASSDVQLNQPQHF.

The chain employs TRBV10-3 and TRBJ1-1, with 9 bases matching TRBD1. CDR1 and CDR2 from the germline V gene are ENHRY and SYGVKD. The CDR3 totals 15 residues. V shed 5 bases and J 1 base; nucleotides not matched to a gene: 5. CDR3 region: CAISPQTGGNTEAFF. The CDR3 DNA sequence: TGTGCCATCAGTCCCCAGACAGGGGGGAACACTGAAGCTTTCTTT.

To note about this clone: The sample has other DNA sequences that encode this CDR3 too. This chain joins TRBV7-6 and TRBJ2-2, with 10 bases matching TRBD2. Germline lookup yields CDR1 SGHVS and CDR2 FNYEAQ. The CDR3 totals 16 residues. Trimming removed 1 base from V and 5 bases from J; junction bases left unmatched: 4. DNA for the CDR3: TGTGCCAGCAGCTTAGTAGGGACTAGCGCAACCGGGGAGCTGTTTTTT. Protein: CASSLVGTSATGELFF.

This clone has only a few counts. The V and J genes are TRBV7-2 and TRBJ1-4; 8 positions agree with TRBD1. CDR3 size: 15 residues. Trimming removed 3 bases from V and 8 bases from J; junction bases left unmatched: 8. Germline V CDR1 and CDR2: SGHTA, FQGNSA. This CDR3 is CASSFQAGGEEKLFF. As DNA, the CDR3 is TGTGCCAGCAGCTTCCAGGCAGGGGGCGAAGAAAAACTGTTTTTT.

The V gene is TRBV7-2, the J gene TRBJ1-6, with D unresolved. With 6 bases removed from V and 10 bases from J, the gap between germline ends came to 10 bases. In germline, CDR1 is SGHTA, CDR2 FQGNSA. The CDR3 is made up of 12 amino acids. In nucleotides, the CDR3 is TGTGCCAGCAGAAGTAGAGGCTCACCCCTCCACTTT. Its protein is CASRSRGSPLHF. Based on the CDR3 plus reference TRBV7-2 and TRBJ1-6, the full variable domain is GAGVSQSPSNKVTEKGKDVELRCDPISGHTALYWYRQSLGQGLEFLIYFQGNSAPDKSGLPSDRFSAERTGGSVSTLTIQRTQQEDSAVYLCASRSRGSPLHFGNGTRLTVT.

This clone was observed once. The chain employs TRBV7-9 and TRBJ2-1, with TRBD2 matching 7 bases. CDR3 size: 14 residues. V lost 5 bases, J lost 9 bases, and 10 bases stayed unmatched. Germline CDR1 and CDR2: SEHNR and FQNEAQ (reference sequence). The CDR3 sequence: CASSQRGESGEQFF. The CDR3 coding sequence is TGTGCCAGCAGCCAACGGGGGGAGTCAGGTGAGCAGTTCTTC.

The rearrangement links TRBV19 to TRBJ2-7; maybe TRBD1 (6 bases). CDR1 is LNHDA, CDR2 SQIVND, per germline (reference sequence). Deletions cut 3 bases from V and 2 bases from J, with 14 bases between. The CDR3 loop spans 15 amino acids. The CDR3, as DNA: TGTGCCAGTAGTATTCGGACAGATTCAACCTACGAGCAGTACTTC. Its protein is CASSIRTDSTYEQYF.

The chain employs TRBV5-1 and TRBJ2-1; no reliable D call. V was pared by 0 bases and J by 2 bases, with 9 bases between. CDR3 length: 15 amino acids. CDR1 is SGHRS, CDR2 YFSETQ, per germline. CDR3 region: CASSLEIATYNEQFF. In nucleotides, the CDR3 is TGCGCCAGCAGCTTGGAAATAGCTACCTACAATGAGCAGTTCTTC.

The chain links TRBV27 to TRBJ2-6; TRBD1 aligns across 8 bases. Germline V gene data show CDR1 as MNHEY and CDR2 as SMNVEV (reference sequence). This CDR3 is built from 17 residues. Germline trimming cut 5 bases from V and 2 bases from J; bases unmatched to any gene: 8. CDR3 nucleotides: TGTGCCAGCAGTGTAGGCAGGGGGCAAGCTGGGGCCAACGTCCTGACTTTC. As protein: CASSVGRGQAGANVLTF.

This chain connects TRBV6-5 to TRBJ1-1; tentative D call: TRBD1 (6 bases). V was clipped by 0 bases and J by 4 bases, with 12 bases between them. Germline lookup yields CDR1 MNHEY and CDR2 SVGAGI. The CDR3 sequence is 15 residues long. This CDR3 reads CASSYSNRAGTEAFF. In DNA, the CDR3 is TGTGCCAGCAGTTACTCAAACAGGGCCGGCACTGAAGCTTTCTTT.